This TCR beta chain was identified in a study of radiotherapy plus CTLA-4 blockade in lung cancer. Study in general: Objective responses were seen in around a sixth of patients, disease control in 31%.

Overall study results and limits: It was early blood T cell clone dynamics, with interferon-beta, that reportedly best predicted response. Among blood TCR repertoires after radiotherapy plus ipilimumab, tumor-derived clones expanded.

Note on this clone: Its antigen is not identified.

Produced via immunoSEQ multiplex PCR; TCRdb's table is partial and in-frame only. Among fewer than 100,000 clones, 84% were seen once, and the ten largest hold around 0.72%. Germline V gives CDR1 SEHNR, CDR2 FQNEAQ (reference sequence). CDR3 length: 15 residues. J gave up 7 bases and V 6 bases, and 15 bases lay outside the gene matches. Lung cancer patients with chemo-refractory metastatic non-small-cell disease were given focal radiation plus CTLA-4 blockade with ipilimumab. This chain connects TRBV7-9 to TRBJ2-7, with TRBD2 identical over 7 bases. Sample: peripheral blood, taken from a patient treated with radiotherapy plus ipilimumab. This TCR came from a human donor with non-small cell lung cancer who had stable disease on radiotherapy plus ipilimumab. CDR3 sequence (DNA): TGTGCCAGCAGTTCTCCGGGACTAACCCTGTGGGAGCAGTACTTC. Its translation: CASSSPGLTLWEQYF.